A single sample is the source of the 8 T cell receptor beta chains below, sequenced in a study of CD8+CD57+ T cells in acquired aplastic anemia (dated by TCRdb to the late 2010s). Sequenced on an Illumina HiSeq 2000. Genomic DNA was used as template for profiling of TCR beta VDJ combinations and CDR3 sequences. The raw public data were reprocessed by TCRdb itself: fastp quality trimming at Q25, MiXCR clonotype calling, in-frame beta chains only. Identical CDR3 proteins give one entry, which carries the most common genes and DNA. This sample has over 150,000 distinct CDR3 sequences in its table, and around 50% of those were observed once. Jointly, the top ten make up roughly 15% of the sample. The sequencing input was sorted CD4+, CD8+, or CD8+CD57+ T cells (not recorded which) from PBMCs. The receptors were sampled from a human donor in good health, serving as a control.

The chain employs TRBV14 and TRBJ2-7; a possible D gene is TRBD1 (7 bases). Trimming cost V 8 bases and J 5 bases, with 22 bases left between them. CDR1 and CDR2 from the germline V gene are SGHDN and FVKESK. This CDR3 spans 15 amino acids. This CDR3 reads CASVVGGGAPDEQYF. In DNA, the CDR3 is TGTGCCAGCGTTGTTGGAGGGGGCGCCCCCGACGAGCAGTACTTC.

This chain joins TRBV24-1 and TRBJ2-1, with 10 bases fitting TRBD1. The trim removed 12 bases at V and 7 bases at J, leaving 11 bases unmatched. Germline V gives CDR1 KGHDR, CDR2 SFDVKD. The CDR3 length is 14 residues. The CDR3 protein is CASRTGGFGNEQFF. DNA of the CDR3: TGTGCCTCAAGGACAGGGGGGTTTGGTAATGAGCAGTTCTTC.

The chain couples TRBV7-3 to TRBJ2-5; no clear D. This CDR3 contains 9 residues. CDR1 and CDR2 (germline): SGHTA, FQGTGA. V gave up 5 bases and J gave up 8 bases, with 3 bases separating them. The CDR3 DNA reads TGTGCCAGCAGCAGAACCCAGTACTTC. This translates into CASSRTQYF. The full variable domain, in which reference TRBV7-3 and TRBJ2-5 provide the parts outside the CDR3, is GAGVSQTPSNKVTEKGKYVELRCDPISGHTALYWYRQSLGQGPEFLIYFQGTGAADDSGLPNDRFFAVRPEGSVSTLKIQRTERGDSAVYLCASSRTQYFGPGTRLLVL.

This rearrangement joins TRBV10-1 to TRBJ1-2; the match to TRBD1 covers 9 bases. The germline V gene has CDR1 WNHNN and CDR2 SYGVQD (reference sequence). The CDR3 spans 17 residues. Germline trimming cut 2 bases from V and 7 bases from J; bases unmatched to any gene: 14. The CDR3 region is CASSEPNRHRGRVGYTF. CDR3 bases: TGCGCCAGCAGTGAGCCAAATCGTCACAGGGGGCGGGTTGGCTACACCTTC.

This clonotype has at least ten counts. In DNA form, the CDR3 reads TGTGCCAGCAGCCAATCTCGGACTAGCGGGGGCACAGATACGCAGTATTTT. Its protein product is CASSQSRTSGGTDTQYF. The chain links TRBV3-1 to TRBJ2-3, with TRBD2 matching 12 bases. The J segment lost 1 base and the V segment lost 2 bases, leaving 4 bases of the junction unmatched. The CDR3 runs 17 residues. Germline loops: CDR1 LGHDT, CDR2 YNNKEL (reference sequence).

A word on this clonotype: At one end, the junction sequence differs from germline, possibly due to a read error. The genes are TRBV7-6 and TRBJ1-1; the D is unclear. CDR1 SGHVS and CDR2 FNYEAQ come from the germline V gene. The CDR3 length is 14 residues. This CDR3 reads CASSLAPGNTEASF. CDR3 bases: TGTGCCAGCAGCTTGGCCCCGGGTAACACTGAAGCTTCCTTT.

V and J are TRBV15 and TRBJ2-7; D is perhaps TRBD1 or TRBD2 (6 bases each). The germline V gene has CDR1 LNHNV and CDR2 YYDKDF (reference sequence). V was pared by 0 bases and J by 6 bases, with 15 bases between. There are 15 residues in the CDR3. CDR3 bases: TGTGCCACCAGCAGAGACTACGCGGAGGGGGGCGAGCAGTACTTC. It specifies CATSRDYAEGGEQYF.

V gene TRBV7-9 combines with J gene TRBJ1-2; 8 nucleotides line up with TRBD1. There are 14 residues in the CDR3. The V gene end was trimmed by 5 bases and the J gene end by 7 bases; junction bases not matched to a gene: 9. Looked up from germline, CDR1 is SEHNR and CDR2 is FQNEAQ (reference sequence). CDR3 sequence reads: CASSPGRQGAGYTF. In DNA form, the CDR3 reads TGTGCCAGCAGCCCCGGACGGCAGGGGGCTGGCTACACCTTC.